This TCR beta chain was observed in a study of T-cell memory formation after mild COVID-19. Study-level points and caveats: The main location of contracting CD4+ clones was CM and EM, and that of contracting CD8+ clones was EMRA. Confirmation of SARS-CoV-2 specificity was lacking for second-wave clones peaking day 37.

TCRdb reprocessed the 5' RACE reads with MiXCR, giving one entry per CDR3 protein. The sample has about 470,000 distinct CDR3 sequences; roughly 18% are singletons. Germline CDR1 is LNHNV and CDR2 is YYDKDF (reference sequence). V was cut by 0 bases and J by 8 bases, with 8 bases left in between. CDR3 length equals 13 residues. A remark on this clonotype: Antigen unknown.

Sequenced: PBMCs or a T cell subset sorted from them (not recorded which). This clonotype originated in an adult woman who had mild COVID-19 (a few samples of this study predate the infection). Cell type and time point are not known. The V gene is TRBV15, the J gene TRBJ2-1, with unresolved D. The CDR3 loop is CATSRDSDDEQFF. Written as DNA, the CDR3 is TGTGCCACCAGCAGAGACTCGGACGATGAGCAGTTCTTC.